Below, one T cell receptor (beta chain) is given with its context. Its antigen has not been determined. The data derive from a study of cytomegalovirus exposure and HLA in healthy donors (dated by TCRdb to about 2017). Background for the entire study: According to an earlier analysis of several hundred of the donors, some 180 million T cells yielded approximately 120 million unique TCR beta sequences and 276 Gb of sequence data. The number of donors typed differed by locus, with roughly 620-640 for A, B, C, DRB1 and DQB1, more than 500 for DQA1, under 610 for DPA1, and around 460 for DPB1. An early release that covered approximately 600 HLA-typed donors contained about 300 gigabases of sequencing data and 85 million to 100 million unique TCR sequences. A later genetic analysis used genome-wide SNP genotypes for about 55% of the 666 donors, treating that subset as a discovery cohort. An earlier analysis of 500 to 750 of the donors applied high-throughput TCR beta sequencing to assess whether each TCR beta V gene segment acted as functional or pseudogenic. The study profiled the T cell repertoires of under 850 subjects by immunosequencing and related them to cytomegalovirus serostatus. The study was designed to test whether signatures of past pathogen exposure could be identified by cataloging public T cell receptors. A separate validation cohort of 100 to 150 different subjects was used in addition to the roughly 700-subject first cohort. Among about 360 genotyped donors of the cohort, an average of 235,054 unique TCR beta nucleotide sequences were sequenced per donor, 15% to 20% of them non-productive. Every discovery cohort repertoire had been produced on one sequencing platform. The genetic ancestry cluster associated with self-reported Caucasian donors included about 81% of the 398 genotyped donors. The study combined high-throughput TCR immunosequencing, statistical association of individual TCRs with disease status, and machine learning to predict cytomegalovirus infection status. HLA typing covered class I and class II loci at four-digit resolution. The later analysis used no new phenotypic data to find candidate immune exposures, relying instead on TCR beta sequences and their occurrence across donors. Donor age, sex, ethnicity and CMV serostatus were compiled together with the repertoire data. In a later analysis, previously published TCR beta repertoires from several hundred donors were re-analyzed and high-resolution HLA genotyping was added so that TCR occurrence patterns could be studied. Because of strong linkage in the cohort, five DR-DQ haplotypes were treated as single units for association and clustering.

Preparation of the library involved the immunoSEQ multiplex PCR assay. The multiplex PCR relied on a mix of 60 forward primers for TCR Vbeta segments and 13 reverse primers for TCR Jbeta segments. A multiplex PCR assay on genomic DNA amplified the CDR3 region of rearranged TCR beta genes. Amplified TCR beta libraries were sequenced as 87-base-pair reads on the Illumina HiSeq System. The source study handled its data this way. A later analysis counted approximately 84 million unique TCR beta chains across the 670 or so repertoires, and 10 million to 12 million of these chains were shared by at least two donors. Raw reads were error-corrected and collapsed into unique sequences by a nearest-neighbor algorithm in which closely related sequences were merged to remove PCR and sequencing errors. V, D and J gene segments were assigned by aligning CDR3 sequences to IMGT reference sequences. For a sequence to be retained, at least a six-nucleotide match to both a V gene segment and a J gene segment was required. A rearrangement was called productive if the CDR3 had no stop codons and remained in frame with V and J, and every other rearrangement was called non-productive. CDR3 was defined according to IMGT convention as the region running from the second conserved V-encoded cysteine to the conserved J-encoded phenylalanine. Sequences without an unambiguous match to a single V gene segment were excluded from the earlier analysis of about 600 of the donors. An earlier analysis of 500 to 700 of the donors classified V segments as functional when productive rearrangements were above 56.7% and as segregating when the standard deviation between donors was above 5%. To diagnose cytomegalovirus status from the catalog of TCR beta chain sequences, a statistical classification framework was built. In a later analysis, TCR nucleotide sequences were compared against IMGT/GENE-DB human TR gene sequences so that V and J genes could be assigned. Using the TCRdist pipeline, a later analysis assigned CDR3 sequences along with most-parsimonious VDJ recombination scenarios. In a later analysis, each TCR beta chain was defined by its CDR3 amino acid sequence together with its V-gene family, and reads without a unique V-gene family were excluded. A later analysis removed 600 or so highly shared, low-generation-probability nucleotide sequences to deal with suspected cross-contamination and a sequencing artifact. For each public chain, a later analysis derived a clonal expansion index from normalized ranks of inferred template counts within each repertoire. In a later analysis, generation probabilities were computed with a VDJ recombination model fitted to out-of-frame rearrangements, and the resulting probabilities were checked against IGoR. Hypergeometric tests were used in a later analysis to score TCR-TCR, TCR-HLA and TCR-CMV co-occurrence, with a repertoire-size bias correction applied to the TCR pairs. False discovery rates were estimated in a later analysis by permuting HLA or CMV assignments 20 times. In a later analysis, co-occurring TCRs were grouped with DBSCAN, and TCRdist sequence similarity was added when clustering was performed within HLA-allele-positive subsets. For co-occurrence clustering, repertoires with fewer than 30,000 or more than 120,000 public chains were excluded, along with four to six repertoires with anomalous nucleotide sharing. TCRdb holds this immuneACCESS table with in-frame rearrangements only. Some clones are missing; in checked studies, unresolved V genes explain under half, and the rest has no known cause. V and J calls and clone size are as listed in that table; D and trimming were resolved from the DNA. Per the sample table, the count is 100,000 to 150,000 clones. The ten largest make up over 0.8% of the sample.

Overall study results and their limits: According to a later analysis, most CMV-associated TCR beta chains appeared to be HLA-restricted, and the HLA associations seemed to be driven largely by CMV exposure. In an earlier analysis of around 600 of the donors, most TCR beta V segments were observed in productive rearrangements about 90% or about 30% of the time, broadly matching IMGT annotations. A further reported finding was that TCR beta sequences accurately predicted the HLA-A and HLA-B alleles for most subjects in the first cohort. Because HLA typing was unavailable for some donors at each locus, only the typed subset was used in association tests. Specific HLA alleles were associated with about 17,000 TCR beta sequences at a false discovery rate of 0.05 in a later analysis. The classifier was reported to diagnose cytomegalovirus status with high specificity and sensitivity in both the original cohort and the validation cohort. About 17 rarely observed V segments, including chromosome 9 orphons, were excluded from the earlier analysis of approximately 600 of the donors because counts were too low. A cluster of highly shared sequence variants was judged likely to be a technical artifact of the sequencing pipeline. The only immune exposure information available for the cohort was CMV serostatus. A later analysis found that HLA-associated TCR beta chains were more clonally expanded and had lower generation probabilities than equally common non-associated chains. Linkage disequilibrium might explain the correlated functional status among segregating V segments, but an unknown experimental factor could not be excluded. In a later analysis, several top co-occurrence clusters were reported to appear linked to parvovirus B19, influenza, CMV and Epstein-Barr virus. In a later analysis, TCR association rates were found to vary across HLA loci, with the most associated TCRs seen for DRB1 alleles and the fewest for HLA-C alleles. Presence/absence analyses assumed roughly uniform sequencing depth across donors, an assumption that may not hold. While some public TCRs were present in many individuals, most TCR sequences turned up only very rarely across donors. In the study, some 180 TCR beta chains were listed as associated with cytomegalovirus. Compared with the approximately 670-donor mean, donors in an Asian-associated ancestry cluster had fewer N-insertions in productive TCRs, according to a later genetic analysis. In this cohort, only TCR beta chains were sequenced, and detectable features were limited by the absence of alpha or paired-chain data. When HLA alleles, especially DR and DQ, strongly co-occurred, TCR associations were difficult to assign to individual alleles. An association between a missense DCLRE1C variant and V-gene and J-gene trimming of TCR beta chains was found in a later genetic analysis and replicated in an independent cohort. It was suggested by the authors that the approach could potentially be generalized to other disease states and immunological phenotypes. In vitro tests confirmed that a few of the cytomegalovirus-associated TCR beta chains recognize cytomegalovirus antigens. Some IMGT-functional V segments, including TRBV6-2 and TRBV6-3, could not be told apart with the 87-base-pair reads, so those segments were excluded.

The germline V and J ends show losses of 3 bases and 5 bases respectively, and no gene match explains 11 bases of the junction. Inclusive of the bounding cysteine and phenylalanine, the CDR3 is 17 residues long. The CDR3 DNA has 51 bases and is translated from base 1. CDR1 MRHNA and CDR2 SNTAGT were looked up in the germline V gene. The cohort consisted of 670 or so healthy bone marrow donors. At the time of sampling, all cohort members were nominally healthy, though unrecorded immune exposures were likely present. The donor tested CMV seronegative, placing the donor among the approximately 360 seronegative members of the cohort. A peripheral blood sample was collected from each donor, and TCR beta sequencing was performed on peripheral blood mononuclear cells. The Qiagen DNeasy Blood Extraction Kit was used to extract genomic DNA from the blood cell samples.

The material sequenced was PBMCs. The TCR originated in a man aged 18 to 29 in good health and CMV-seronegative. In this chain, TRBV6-4 is recombined with TRBJ2-1; 9 bases in the junction line up with TRBD2. The nucleotide sequence is given as TGTGCCAGCAGTGATGGAATAGCGGGAGTAGGCCACAATGAGCAGTTCTTC. This gives the protein CASSDGIAGVGHNEQFF.